This TCR beta chain emerged from a study of blood T cells in healthy people across ages. Study results and limitations: It was the long-lived donors that had more naive CD4+ cells and higher diversity than aged donors.

Deletions cut 0 bases from V and 0 bases from J, with 10 bases between. CDR3 length: 16 residues. Germline V lookup: CDR1 SGHRS, CDR2 YFSETQ. Alongside a J-beta primer mix, a sample-barcoded 5' primer served in a second PCR lasting about 6 to 11 cycles. TCRdb fed the 5' RACE reads into MiXCR, producing one record per CDR3 protein. This sample yields 630,000 or so distinct CDR3 sequences, of which approximately 29% are seen a single time; 15% to 19% belongs to the top ten. As for this clonotype: Its antigen is not known.

Approximately 10 milliliters was the volume of peripheral blood drawn from each donor. Sequencing input: blood. V usage is TRBV5-1 and J usage is TRBJ1-3; D is possibly TRBD1 (6 bases). The TCR sequence derives from an elderly woman in good health. This chain's CDR3 is CASSLEGGTSGNTIYF. The CDR3 DNA is TGCGCCAGCAGCTTGGAAGGGGGAACCTCTGGAAACACCATATATTTT. Full variable domain (outside the CDR3, taken from reference TRBV5-1 and TRBJ1-3): KAGVTQTPRYLIKTRGQQVTLSCSPISGHRSVSWYQQTPGQGLQFLFEYFSETQRNKGNFPGRFSGRQFSNSRSEMNVSTLELGDSALYLCASSLEGGTSGNTIYFGEGSWLTVV.